This is a list of T cell receptor beta chains from one sample in a study of long-term antiretroviral therapy in people with HIV. Using immunoSEQ multiplex PCR, the repertoire was profiled, and TCRdb retains in-frame clones only, with some absent. Among under 50,000 clones listed, 94% were seen once. Sequenced here: unsorted PBMCs, sampled about 9 years after starting antiretroviral therapy. Source of these receptors: a man in his thirties or forties with HIV. Both conserved end residues are part of each CDR3. D genes are given only for firm matches.

cdr3_length,v_call,j_call,d_call,cdr3_nt,cdr3_aa
11,TRBV7-9,TRBJ1-5,.,TGTGCCAGCAGCGGACGTTTGGCCCAGCATTTT,CASSGRLAQHF
15,TRBV19,TRBJ2-7,TRBD1,TGTGCCAGTAGTACGGGACAGGGCCTATCCTACGAGCAGTACTTC,CASSTGQGLSYEQYF
14,TRBV7-3,TRBJ2-7,TRBD1,TGTGCCAGCAGCTCCACGTTGACAGGGGTCGAGCAGTACTTC,CASSSTLTGVEQYF
13,TRBV2,TRBJ1-3,TRBD1,TGCTGTGGGGGACAGGGAACGGGCAACACCATATATTTT,CCGGQGTGNTIYF
15,TRBV9,TRBJ1-5,.,TGTGCCAGCAGCCCCTCCGGGACACTTAATCAGCCCCAGCATTTT,CASSPSGTLNQPQHF
14,TRBV11-2,TRBJ1-2,.,TGTGCCAGCAGCTTAGATTTCGTGCTTACTCGTCGCTTCTTC,CASSLDFVLTRRFF
14,TRBV5-1,TRBJ1-2,.,TGCGCCAGCAGCCTCCTCGACAGAAACTATGGCTACACCTTC,CASSLLDRNYGYTF
15,TRBV5-1,TRBJ2-2,.,TGCGCCAGCACTAAGGGGGATCGGGTTACCGGGGAGCTGTTTTTT,CASTKGDRVTGELFF
15,TRBV6-4,TRBJ2-1,.,TGTGCCAGCAGTGAGACAGTTTATTCCTACAATGAGCAGTTCTTC,CASSETVYSYNEQFF
14,TRBV2,TRBJ1-5,.,TGTGCCAGCAGTACTAACCTCCAGAATCAGCCCCAGCATTTT,CASSTNLQNQPQHF
15,TRBV7-8,TRBJ2-3,TRBD1,TGTGCCAGCAGCTCCGGACAGGGGGTTTCAGATACGCAGTATTTT,CASSSGQGVSDTQYF